The 20 T cell receptor beta chains below were found in one sample sequenced in a study of blood T cell repertoires in COVID-19 (dated by TCRdb to between 2020 and 2021). Library creation used the immunoSEQ multiplex PCR assay. The source is immuneACCESS, and TCRdb retained only in-frame sequences with V and J called. Part of the clones is not carried over; for the studies checked, unresolved V genes explain less than half of this, and the remainder is unexplained. This sample has approximately 230,000 clones in its table, and around 88% of those were observed once. The top ten clonotypes cover 4.5% to 6.5% of the sample. Sample: peripheral blood. Every receptor here comes from a man older than 75 with acute or convalescent COVID-19.

A few counts support this clone. This chain links TRBV28 with TRBJ2-1; 10 nucleotides line up with TRBD1. Trimming at V came to 2 bases and at J to 9 bases, leaving 7 bases not matched to a gene. Germline-derived CDR1 and CDR2 are MDHEN and SYDVKM. This CDR3 contains 15 residues. CDR3 sequence (DNA): TGTGCCAGCAGTTTAAGGGACAGGGGCTCCGGTGAGCAGTTCTTC. It yields the protein CASSLRDRGSGEQFF.

This clone was counted once. The chain carries TRBV30 and TRBJ1-1; 7 bases match TRBD1. V gave up 3 bases and J gave up 4 bases; unmatched junction bases: 5. The CDR3 runs 13 residues. Germline V CDR1 and CDR2: GTSNPN, SVGIG (reference sequence). As DNA, the CDR3 is TGTGCCTGGAGGGGGAACAGGGGCACTGAAGCTTTCTTT. This gives the protein CAWRGNRGTEAFF.

This clone was counted a single time. The chain couples TRBV5-1 to TRBJ2-1, with 11 nucleotides matching TRBD1. In germline, CDR1 is SGHRS, CDR2 YFSETQ. With V trimmed by 4 bases and J by 6 bases, 3 bases remained unmatched. CDR3 size: 14 residues. The CDR3 is CASSLGTGGNEQFF. CDR3 coding DNA: TGCGCCAGCAGCCTAGGGACAGGGGGCAATGAGCAGTTCTTC.

V is TRBV5-4 and J is TRBJ1-1; no reliable D call. The CDR3 has 14 amino acids. The V end was cut by 0 bases, the J end by 7 bases, with 13 bases between. From germline, CDR1 is SGHNT and CDR2 YYREEE (reference sequence). The CDR3 DNA follows: TGTGCCAGCAGCTTGGAAATAGATATCGGTGAAGCTTTCTTT. Its translation is CASSLEIDIGEAFF.

V is TRBV19 and J is TRBJ2-7; a possible D gene is TRBD1 (5 bases). V lost 5 bases to trimming and J lost 3 bases, with 11 bases between them. Per the germline V gene, CDR1 is LNHDA and CDR2 is SQIVND (reference sequence). This CDR3 spans 13 amino acids. CDR3 sequence (DNA): TGTGCCAGTAGTCTCAGGACAAGCTACGAGCAGTACTTC. Protein: CASSLRTSYEQYF.

This clone was recorded only once. The rearrangement joins TRBV28 to TRBJ2-7; TRBD1 agrees at 8 bases. CDR1 and CDR2 (germline): MDHEN, SYDVKM. After removal of 7 bases from V and 3 bases from J, the junction contained 20 bases not matched to a gene. The CDR3 is 18 amino acids. The CDR3 DNA reads TGTGCCAGCACACTCCGCGGGGCAGGGGGCTTTAAAAACTACGAGCAGTACTTC. Its translation is CASTLRGAGGFKNYEQYF.

This clone was found once. This chain links TRBV20-1 with TRBJ2-1; possible D gene TRBD2, 5 bases. Germline V gene data show CDR1 as DFQATT and CDR2 as SNEGSKA (reference sequence). The V end was cut by 6 bases, the J end by 10 bases, with 13 bases between. This CDR3 has 11 amino acids. DNA of the CDR3: TGCAGTGCAGAAGCGGAGGAAGAGCAGTTCTTC. Amino acids: CSAEAEEEQFF.

The V and J genes are TRBV19 and TRBJ2-2; 7 bases match TRBD2. Losses at the gene ends were 6 bases for V and 4 bases for J; bases not matched to a gene: 11. This CDR3 is built from 16 residues. Germline assignment: CDR1 LNHDA and CDR2 SQIVND (reference sequence). This CDR3 reads CASRGSGGPATGELFF. CDR3 sequence (DNA): TGTGCCAGTAGAGGGTCGGGAGGACCCGCCACCGGGGAGCTGTTTTTT.

The chain uses TRBV11-2 and TRBJ2-2; 7 bases are shared with TRBD1. The CDR3 extends over 17 amino acids. The germline gives CDR1 SGHAT, CDR2 FQNNGV. V was clipped by 5 bases and J by 1 base; unmatched bases: 10. The CDR3 bases are TGTGCCAGCAGCCCAACCAACGACAGGGTGAACACCGGGGAGCTGTTTTTT. It translates to CASSPTNDRVNTGELFF.

Written as DNA, the CDR3 is TGCGCCAGCAGGACTGGCGGGGGGGCCTACGAGCAGTACTTC. As protein: CASRTGGGAYEQYF. The rearrangement uses TRBV5-1 and TRBJ2-7, with 9 bases lining up with TRBD2. The junction had 5 bases not matched to a gene; V was cut back by 5 bases and J by 2 bases. There are 14 residues in the CDR3. Germline-derived CDR1 and CDR2 are SGHRS and YFSETQ.

The chain uses TRBV30 and TRBJ1-1; D ambiguous. CDR1 GTSNPN and CDR2 SVGIG come from the germline V gene (reference sequence). Trimming stripped 3 bases from V and 3 bases from J, with 14 bases between. The length of the CDR3 is 14 residues. DNA of the CDR3: TGTGCCTGGAGGCATTGGCAGGATTACACTGAAGCTTTCTTT. This translates into CAWRHWQDYTEAFF.

This clone was seen only once. V gene TRBV27 combines with J gene TRBJ1-6; a weak D match, TRBD1 (6 bases). Germline CDR1 reads MNHEY; CDR2 reads SMNVEV (reference sequence). Trimming removed 6 bases at V and 8 bases at J, with 17 bases between. This CDR3 contains 15 residues. CDR3 sequence reads: CASSPRAGVYSPLHF. CDR3 bases: TGTGCCAGCAGCCCCAGGGCAGGGGTTTATTCACCCCTCCACTTT.

The genes are TRBV2 and TRBJ2-1; 13 bases fit TRBD2. CDR1 is SNHLY and CDR2 is FYNNEI in the germline V gene. V was clipped by 6 bases and J by 12 bases; unmatched bases: 11. The CDR3 consists of 15 residues. The CDR3 sequence: CASRVTSGRAGRQFF. In DNA, the CDR3 is TGTGCCAGCAGAGTAACTAGCGGGAGGGCCGGTCGGCAGTTCTTC.

The chain has TRBV15 and TRBJ1-2; D unclear. Trimming removed 0 bases at V and 6 bases at J, with 11 bases between. The CDR3 has 14 amino acids. Germline loops: CDR1 LNHNV, CDR2 YYDKDF (reference sequence). The CDR3 DNA reads TGTGCCACCAGCAGAGAAGGGAGATGGAATGGCTACACCTTC. The encoded protein is CATSREGRWNGYTF.

This clone was found once. J is TRBJ1-2 and V is TRBV3-1 (or the pseudogene TRBV3-2), with 8 bases fitting TRBD1. There are 14 residues in the CDR3. In germline, CDR1 is LGHDT, CDR2 YNNKEL (reference sequence). V was pared by 5 bases and J by 3 bases, with 5 bases of the junction left unmatched. The CDR3 loop is CASSTQDRDYGYTF. The CDR3 coding sequence is TGTGCCAGCAGCACGCAGGACAGGGACTATGGCTACACCTTC.

This clone has only one observation. V usage is TRBV5-1 and J usage is TRBJ2-1; 13 bases are shared with TRBD2. This CDR3 is built from 14 residues. Germline V lookup: CDR1 SGHRS, CDR2 YFSETQ. V lost 4 bases, J lost 14 bases, and 9 bases stayed unmatched. CDR3 coding DNA: TGCGCCAGCAGCAGCGGACTAGCGGGAGAGTACGAGTTCTTC. Protein sequence: CASSSGLAGEYEFF.

V usage is TRBV9 and J usage is TRBJ2-1; D unresolved. Germline V gives CDR1 SGDLS, CDR2 YYNGEE. The CDR3 length is 14 residues. V was shortened by 0 bases and J by 5 bases, with 9 bases between the two germline ends. The CDR3 DNA reads as TGTGCCAGCAGCGTAGATAGCCGAGACAATGAGCAGTTCTTC. Translation gives CASSVDSRDNEQFF. Looking up the rest from reference TRBV9 and TRBJ2-1 gives the full variable domain: DSGVTQTPKHLITATGQRVTLRCSPRSGDLSVYWYQQSLDQGLQFLIQYYNGEERAKGNILERFSAQQFPDLHSELNLSSLELGDSALYFCASSVDSRDNEQFFGPGTRLTVL.

The chain couples TRBV18 to TRBJ2-7, with 8 bases identical to TRBD1. V lost 3 bases, J lost 2 bases, and 6 bases stayed unmatched. The V gene's germline CDR1 is KGHSH and CDR2 LQKENI. The CDR3 extends over 15 amino acids. In DNA, the CDR3 is TGTGCCAGCTCACCCTCGGAGGGACAGGCCTACGAGCAGTACTTC. As protein: CASSPSEGQAYEQYF.

J is TRBJ1-1 and V is TRBV30; TRBD1 might be the D (5 bases). Germline CDR1 is GTSNPN and CDR2 is SVGIG (reference sequence). The CDR3 runs 14 residues. Trimming removed 4 bases at V and 1 base at J, with 13 bases between. The CDR3 bases are TGTGCCTGGAAGGCTTGGCAGGGGAACACTGAAGCTTTCTTT. As protein: CAWKAWQGNTEAFF.

The chain is built from TRBV27 and TRBJ2-1, with D perhaps TRBD2 (5 bases). Germline V gene lookup returns CDR1 MNHEY and CDR2 SMNVEV (reference sequence). Trimming pared 3 bases from V and 1 base from J, leaving 13 bases between. There are 16 residues in the CDR3. As DNA, the CDR3 is TGTGCCAGCAGTTTGGAAGCGGTCGGATCCTACAATGAGCAGTTCTTC. Its translation: CASSLEAVGSYNEQFF.